These T cell receptor beta chains were read from a single sample in a study of cytomegalovirus exposure and HLA in healthy donors. Sequenced by immunoSEQ multiplex PCR; TCRdb stores in-frame clones only, minus some. Of 150,000 to 200,000 clones listed, about 79% were seen once; the top ten hold around 6%. Sequences were obtained from PBMCs. The receptors come from a man between 45 and 60 years old in good health and CMV-seropositive. The CDR3 runs from the conserved cysteine through the conserved F or W. The order of the fields is V gene, clone size, J gene, D gene, CDR3 DNA, CDR3 protein. The D gene is left open where the match is weak. Not all rows give a size; the values are once, few, many and, for expanded clones, a class.

TRBV4-1,NA,TRBJ2-3,NA,TGCGCCAGCAGCCAGGTTACAGGGACGGATACGCAGTATTTT,CASSQVTGTDTQYF
TRBV9,NA,TRBJ1-2,TRBD1,TGTGCCAGCAGCGCCGGAGGACAGGGAAACTATGGCTACACCTTC,CASSAGGQGNYGYTF
TRBV5-6,NA,TRBJ2-1,NA,TGTGCCAGCAGCTTTTACCCTACTAGGTGGGTTTCCAATGAGCAGTTCTTC,CASSFYPTRWVSNEQFF
TRBV25-1,NA,TRBJ2-5,NA,TGTGCCAGCAGCGACGCGGGACCTTCGCTGGAGACCCAGTACTTC,CASSDAGPSLETQYF
TRBV7-9,NA,TRBJ2-3,NA,TGTGCCAGCGGGAGGATGACGGGGGTTCACAATACGCAGTATTTT,CASGRMTGVHNTQYF
TRBV6-1,NA,TRBJ1-6,NA,TGTGCCAGCAGTGAATGGGCAGTTTATAATTCACCCCTCCACTTT,CASSEWAVYNSPLHF
TRBV2,NA,TRBJ2-3,TRBD2,TGTGCCAGCAGTGACAGGAGCGGGGGGGCATCAGATACGCAGTATTTT,CASSDRSGGASDTQYF
TRBV6-5,NA,TRBJ2-7,TRBD1,TGTGCCAGCAGAGCCGGACAGGGCCCCAGGTACGAGCAGTACTTC,CASRAGQGPRYEQYF
TRBV30,once,TRBJ2-2,NA,TGTGCCTGGCTGTACGGTCCCGGGGAGCTGTTTTTT,CAWLYGPGELFF
TRBV4-1,NA,TRBJ1-5,TRBD1,TGCGCCAGCAGCCAAGTCCCGGGACAGACGAGCAATCAGCCCCAGCATTTT,CASSQVPGQTSNQPQHF
TRBV15,NA,TRBJ2-2,TRBD2,TGTGCCACCAGCAGAGAGGGACTAGGAACCGGGGAGCTGTTTTTT,CATSREGLGTGELFF
TRBV7-3,NA,TRBJ2-3,NA,TGTGCCAGCAGCTTACGTTTGGGCAGTAGTGTTTGGCCAGATACGCAGTATTTT,CASSLRLGSSVWPDTQYF
TRBV7-8,NA,TRBJ1-5,TRBD1,TGTGCCAGCAGCTTTATCGCCGGGACAGAGTATAGCAATCAGCCCCAGCATTTT,CASSFIAGTEYSNQPQHF
TRBV30,NA,TRBJ2-2,TRBD2,TGTGCCCGCCTGGGACTAGCGGGAGCGACCGGGGAGCTGTTTTTT,CARLGLAGATGELFF
TRBV30,NA,TRBJ1-2,NA,TGTGCCTGGAGTGTACACGGAGGGGCCGTGGATGGCTACACCTTC,CAWSVHGGAVDGYTF
TRBV30,NA,TRBJ1-1,NA,TGTGCCTGGAGTGTCCCTAGTGTGGCTTTCTTT,CAWSVPSVAFF
TRBV12-5,NA,TRBJ2-3,NA,TGTGCTAGTGGTTTGGTAATAGGGGTGGGCACAGATACGCAGTATTTT,CASGLVIGVGTDTQYF
TRBV6-1,NA,TRBJ2-1,NA,TGTGCCGGGAGTCGGGAGCCCCTCCAGGGTGAGCAGTTCTTC,CAGSREPLQGEQFF
TRBV6-5,NA,TRBJ2-7,NA,TGTGCCAGCAGTTACGCCGGGTTACAACCCTACGAGCAGTACTTC,CASSYAGLQPYEQYF
TRBV27,NA,TRBJ2-3,TRBD1,TGTGCCAGCAGCAGGGGACAGGGGGCCGGAGATACGCAGTATTTT,CASSRGQGAGDTQYF
TRBV10-1,NA,TRBJ2-5,TRBD2,TGCGCCAGCAGCGATGGGACTAGCGGGGCTGAGACCCAGTACTTC,CASSDGTSGAETQYF
TRBV9,NA,TRBJ2-1,TRBD2,TGTGCCAGCAGCGAGGAGCTAGCGGGAAGTGAGCAGTTCTTC,CASSEELAGSEQFF
TRBV7-9,few,TRBJ1-1,TRBD1,TGTGCCAGCAGCCCATGGGGACAGCTGAACACTGAAGCTTTCTTT,CASSPWGQLNTEAFF
TRBV7-3,NA,TRBJ2-1,TRBD1,TGTGCCAGCAGCCCTGGGACAGGGGAGGACAATGAGCAGTTCTTC,CASSPGTGEDNEQFF
TRBV30,NA,TRBJ1-2,NA,TGTGCCCGTGACCGGGATCGGATTGGAGGCTACACCTTC,CARDRDRIGGYTF
TRBV10-3,few,TRBJ1-3,TRBD1,TGTGCCATCAGGGGGACAGCCTCTGGAAACACCATATATTTT,CAIRGTASGNTIYF